The present entry profiles one T cell receptor (beta chain) with its context. Its antigen is still unknown. Patients were excluded for autoimmune disease history or systemic immunosuppression. V lost 2 bases and J lost 2, with 10 bases in between. Germline loops: CDR1 MGHDK, CDR2 SYGVNS. The CDR3 totals 16 residues. The data were produced by immunoSEQ multiplex PCR, yet TCRdb's version contains in-frame clones alone and is incomplete. The sample yields over 150,000 clones, roughly 92% seen once. The sample originates from a study of OX40 agonist ivuxolimab in advanced cancers. Study overall: Ivuxolimab is an agonistic anti-OX40 (CD134) antibody, and patients were treated with it. Partial response was recorded in three patients: one hepatocellular carcinoma and two cutaneous melanoma cases. Regarding the study as a whole: Average numbers of expanded clones were greater in CD8+ T cells than in CD4+.

This sample comprised CD4+ or CD8+ T cells sorted from blood, obtained in a trial of the OX40 agonist ivuxolimab. This receptor was obtained from an adult with an advanced solid tumor such as melanoma, head and neck, liver or kidney cancer. V and J are TRBV25-1 and TRBJ2-6, with D possibly matching TRBD2 (6 bases). CDR3 in amino acids: CASSEGGEAGANVLTF. CDR3 DNA sequence: TGTGCCAGCAGTGAAGGCGGGGAAGCTGGGGCCAACGTCCTGACTTTC.